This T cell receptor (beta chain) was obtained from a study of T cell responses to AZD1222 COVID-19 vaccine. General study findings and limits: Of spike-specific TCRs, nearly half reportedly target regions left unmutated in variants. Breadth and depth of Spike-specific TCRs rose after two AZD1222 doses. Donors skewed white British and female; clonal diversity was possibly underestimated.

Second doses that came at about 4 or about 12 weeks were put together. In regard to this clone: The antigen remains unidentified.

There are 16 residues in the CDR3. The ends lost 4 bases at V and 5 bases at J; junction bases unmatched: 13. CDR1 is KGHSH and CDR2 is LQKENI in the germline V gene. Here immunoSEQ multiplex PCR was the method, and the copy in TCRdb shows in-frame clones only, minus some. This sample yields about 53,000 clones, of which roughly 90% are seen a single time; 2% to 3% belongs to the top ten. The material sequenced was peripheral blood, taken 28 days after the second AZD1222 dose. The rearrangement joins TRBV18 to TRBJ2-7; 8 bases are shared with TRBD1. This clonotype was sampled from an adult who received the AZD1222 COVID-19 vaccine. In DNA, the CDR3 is TGTGCCAGCTCACTACTTCCGACAGGGGCTGGGCACGAGCAGTACTTC. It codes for CASSLLPTGAGHEQYF.